The clone carrying this TCR beta chain has only a few counts. Its antigen is currently unknown. Next came a second PCR, run for roughly 6 to 11 cycles, which used a sample-barcoded 5' primer along with a J-beta primer mix. TCRdb fed the 5' RACE reads into MiXCR, producing one record per CDR3 protein. The sample lists about 760,000 distinct CDR3 sequences; roughly 56% were seen once. This record comes from a study of blood T cells in healthy people across ages. About the study: About one barcoded beta molecule per two T cells was the capture yield of template switching.

V was clipped by 2 bases and J by 8 bases, with 9 bases between them. The CDR3 extends over 12 amino acids. Germline CDR1 reads ENHRY; CDR2 reads SYGVKD. The study's findings and limits: Aged donors had fewer naive CD4+ cells and lower diversity than long-lived donors. Samples with more naive T cells showed higher observed beta diversity. Reliance upon unsorted PBMCs precluded definitive naive versus antigen-experienced comparison.

The sequencing sample was made of blood. The sequence came from a man between 35 and 55 years old in good health. J is TRBJ1-2 and V is TRBV10-3, with D unclear. The CDR3 nucleotides read TGTGCCATCAGTGAGGCGGAAGGGGGCTACACCTTC. It is translated as CAISEAEGGYTF.